These T cell receptor beta chains were read from a single sample in a study of blood T cell repertoires in COVID-19. Profiling relied on immunoSEQ multiplex PCR, and the TCRdb table lists in-frame clones only, not all of them. The sample has about 68,000 clones, around 90% seen once. Sequencing used peripheral blood. All receptors derive from a human donor in a cohort sampled during active COVID-19. Both conserved end residues are part of each CDR3. D genes are given only for firm matches. Only part of the rows carry a size: once, few, many, or a class if the clone is expanded.

>TRBV28|.|.|TRBJ1-4
CASSLLQEATNEKLFF
TGTGCCAGCAGTTTATTACAGGAAGCAACTAATGAAAAACTGTTTTTT
>TRBV7-9|.|.|TRBJ1-4
CASSLLLDEKLFF
TGTGCCAGCAGCTTACTTTTAGATGAAAAACTGTTTTTT
>TRBV19|.|TRBD1|TRBJ1-1
CASSITGGGEAFF
TGTGCCAGTAGTATTACAGGGGGCGGTGAAGCTTTCTTT
>TRBV27|once|TRBD1|TRBJ2-5
CASSSLIGQGGETQYF
TGTGCCAGCAGTTCCCTCATTGGACAGGGTGGGGAGACCCAGTACTTC
>TRBV2|.|TRBD1|TRBJ1-5
CASSAFPGGSNQPQHF
TGTGCCAGCAGTGCTTTCCCAGGGGGAAGCAATCAGCCCCAGCATTTT
>TRBV3-1/TRBV3-2|.|.|TRBJ2-5
CASSQGSQGKGAQYF
TGTGCCAGCAGCCAGGGTTCACAGGGCAAGGGGGCCCAGTACTTC
>TRBV28|.|TRBD1|TRBJ1-5
CASSRRTGGANQPQHF
TGTGCCAGCAGTCGGAGGACAGGGGGCGCGAATCAGCCCCAGCATTTT
>TRBV28|.|.|TRBJ1-1
CASSVLLRVNTEAFF
TGTGCCAGCAGTGTGCTCCTGAGGGTGAACACTGAAGCTTTCTTT
>TRBV7-9|.|.|TRBJ2-5
CASSFRGMIQETQYF
TGTGCCAGCAGCTTTAGGGGGATGATCCAAGAGACCCAGTACTTC
>TRBV7-6|.|.|TRBJ2-5
CASSLEVRRETQYF
TGTGCCAGCAGCTTAGAGGTCCGGCGGGAGACCCAGTACTTC
>TRBV19|few|TRBD2|TRBJ2-7
CASSSGDYEQYF
TGTGCCAGCTCTAGCGGGGACTACGAGCAGTACTTC
>TRBV5-1|.|.|TRBJ1-1
CASSSGHLTEAFF
TGCGCCAGCAGCTCCGGACACCTCACTGAAGCTTTCTTT
>TRBV19|.|TRBD1|TRBJ2-1
CASSFGQGGYNEQFF
TGTGCCAGTAGTTTCGGACAGGGCGGATACAATGAGCAGTTCTTC
>TRBV3-1/TRBV3-2|.|.|TRBJ1-1
CASSPLNTEAFF
TGTGCCAGCAGCCCCCTCAACACTGAAGCTTTCTTT
>TRBV27|.|TRBD1|TRBJ2-7
CASRHLSGTGAFLAEQYF
TGTGCCAGCAGGCACCTTTCGGGGACAGGGGCCTTCTTGGCCGAGCAGTACTTC
>TRBV7-8|.|TRBD1|TRBJ1-2
CASSPDRGSGYTF
TGTGCCAGCAGCCCTGACAGGGGCTCTGGCTACACCTTC
>TRBV6-5|once|TRBD1|TRBJ2-2
CASSYLQGANTGELFF
TGTGCCAGCAGTTACCTACAGGGGGCAAACACCGGGGAGCTGTTTTTT
>TRBV7-9|.|.|TRBJ2-7
CASSLNRVGSYEQYF
TGTGCCAGCAGCTTAAACAGGGTAGGCTCCTACGAGCAGTACTTC
>TRBV10-1|.|TRBD1|TRBJ1-1
CASSPGTGGSNEAFF
TGCGCCAGCAGTCCCGGGACAGGGGGAAGTAATGAAGCTTTCTTT
>TRBV28|.|TRBD1|TRBJ2-7
CASMGQSPYEQYF
TGTGCCAGCATGGGACAGTCGCCATACGAGCAGTACTTC
>TRBV7-2|.|.|TRBJ2-5
CASSFLDALALYQETQYF
TGTGCCAGCAGCTTCCTGGACGCTCTAGCCCTGTACCAAGAGACCCAGTACTTC
>TRBV4-1|.|.|TRBJ1-5
CASSQVDNSNQPQHF
TGCGCCAGCAGCCAAGTGGACAATAGCAATCAGCCCCAGCATTTT